This record covers a single TCR beta chain. Its antigen is still unknown. Trimming removed 4 bases at V and 7 bases at J, with 17 bases between. The CDR3 has 14 amino acids. Per the germline V gene, CDR1 is SGDLS and CDR2 is YYNGEE. The sample comes from a study of Ad26.COV2.S vaccination and SARS-CoV-2 variants. Broader study findings: Total responses of T cells may have been underestimated by the analyses of TCR breadth and depth.

As to treatment: around 19 received Ad26.COV2.S at low or high dose, single or two shots; roughly 5 received placebo; per-sample allocation not given. Material that was analyzed had been drawn on day 63 after the first vaccine or placebo injection. Assay: immunoSEQ multiplex PCR; the TCRdb copy retains only in-frame clones and omits some. Here the sample spans a few hundred thousand clones, roughly four fifths being singletons. This TCR derives from a person between 18 and 59 years old who received the Ad26.COV2.S COVID-19 vaccine or a placebo. The chain recombines TRBV9 with TRBJ1-2; D perhaps matches TRBD1 (5 bases). The specimen comprised peripheral blood, sampled in a trial of Ad26.COV2.S vaccine versus placebo. CDR3 sequence (DNA): TGTGCCAGCAGCATCGACGGGACTTATGGTGGCTACACCTTC. Translated, it gives CASSIDGTYGGYTF.